This T cell receptor (beta chain) was found in a study of T cells in Graves' hyperthyroidism and ophthalmopathy. RNA transcripts served as the template for amplifying TCR beta CDR3 regions. The HTBI primer set served for first-round RT-PCR of the TCR CDR3. TCRdb used MiXCR to reprocess the multiplex PCR reads, holding one entry per CDR3 protein. The table records about 600,000 distinct CDR3 sequences, 12% to 15% of them present only once. This clonotype was detected ten times or more. Trimming at V came to 5 bases and at J to 5 bases, leaving 8 bases not matched to a gene. CDR3 length: 14 amino acids. Looked up from germline, CDR1 is MNHNS and CDR2 is SASEGT.

Specimen: blood. The receptor comes from a woman aged 18-35 years with Graves' ophthalmopathy. The chain recombines TRBV6-1 with TRBJ1-1; 7 positions match TRBD1. The CDR3 bases are TGTGCCAGCAGTTACGAAGGGGGCCCAACTGAAGCTTTCTTT. This gives the protein CASSYEGGPTEAFF.